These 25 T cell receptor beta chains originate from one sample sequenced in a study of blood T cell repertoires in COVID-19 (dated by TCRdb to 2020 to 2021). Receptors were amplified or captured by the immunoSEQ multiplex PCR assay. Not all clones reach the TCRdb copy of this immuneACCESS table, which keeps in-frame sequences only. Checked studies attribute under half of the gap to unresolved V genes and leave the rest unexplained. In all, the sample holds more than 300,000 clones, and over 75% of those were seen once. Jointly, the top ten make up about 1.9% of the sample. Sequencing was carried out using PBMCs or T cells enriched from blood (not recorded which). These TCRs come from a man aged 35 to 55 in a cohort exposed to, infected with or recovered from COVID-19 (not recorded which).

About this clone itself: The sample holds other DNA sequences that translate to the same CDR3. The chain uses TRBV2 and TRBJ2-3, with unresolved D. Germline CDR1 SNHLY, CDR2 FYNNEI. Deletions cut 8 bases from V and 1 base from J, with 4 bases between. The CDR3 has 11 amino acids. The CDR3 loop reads CASGRTDTQYF. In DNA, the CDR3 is TGTGCCAGCGGGCGCACAGATACGCAGTATTTT. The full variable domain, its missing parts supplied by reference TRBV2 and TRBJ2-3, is EPEVTQTPSHQVTQMGQEVILRCVPISNHLYFYWYRQILGQKVEFLVSFYNNEISEKSEIFDDQFSVERPDGSNFTLKIRSTKLEDSAMYFCASGRTDTQYFGPGTRLTVL.

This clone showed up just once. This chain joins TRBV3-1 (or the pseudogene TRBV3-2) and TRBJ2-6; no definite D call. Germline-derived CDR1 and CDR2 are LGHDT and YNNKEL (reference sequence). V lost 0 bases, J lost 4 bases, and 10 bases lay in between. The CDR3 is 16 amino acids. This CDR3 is CASSQENFGGANVLTF. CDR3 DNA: TGTGCCAGCAGCCAAGAAAATTTTGGCGGGGCCAACGTCCTGACTTTC.

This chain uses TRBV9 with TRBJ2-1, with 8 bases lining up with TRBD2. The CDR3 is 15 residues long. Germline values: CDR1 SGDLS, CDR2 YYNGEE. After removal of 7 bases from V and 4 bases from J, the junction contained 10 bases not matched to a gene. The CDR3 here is CASAKSGRDYNEQFF. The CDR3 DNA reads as TGTGCCAGCGCAAAGAGCGGGAGAGATTACAATGAGCAGTTCTTC. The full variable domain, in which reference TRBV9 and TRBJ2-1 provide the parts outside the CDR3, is DSGVTQTPKHLITATGQRVTLRCSPRSGDLSVYWYQQSLDQGLQFLIQYYNGEERAKGNILERFSAQQFPDLHSELNLSSLELGDSALYFCASAKSGRDYNEQFFGPGTRLTVL.

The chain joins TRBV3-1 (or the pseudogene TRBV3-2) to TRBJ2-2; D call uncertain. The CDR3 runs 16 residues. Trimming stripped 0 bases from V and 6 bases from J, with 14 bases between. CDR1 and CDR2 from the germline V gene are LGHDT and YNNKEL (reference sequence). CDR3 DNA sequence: TGTGCCAGCAGCCAAGAGTATAGAATAGTGGCCGGGGAGCTGTTTTTT. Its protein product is CASSQEYRIVAGELFF.

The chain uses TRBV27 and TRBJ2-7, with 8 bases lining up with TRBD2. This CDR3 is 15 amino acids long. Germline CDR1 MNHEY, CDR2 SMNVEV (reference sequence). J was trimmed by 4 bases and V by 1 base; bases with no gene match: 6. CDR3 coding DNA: TGTGCCAGCAGTTTATACGGCGGGAGGTCTTACGAGCAGTACTTC. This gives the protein CASSLYGGRSYEQYF.

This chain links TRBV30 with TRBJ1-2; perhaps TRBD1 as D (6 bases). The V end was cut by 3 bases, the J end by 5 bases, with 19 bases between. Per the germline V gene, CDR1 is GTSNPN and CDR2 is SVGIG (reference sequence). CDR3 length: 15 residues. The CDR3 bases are TGTGCCTGGAGGAACACTCAAAAAGGGGGTTATGGCTACACCTTC. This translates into CAWRNTQKGGYGYTF.

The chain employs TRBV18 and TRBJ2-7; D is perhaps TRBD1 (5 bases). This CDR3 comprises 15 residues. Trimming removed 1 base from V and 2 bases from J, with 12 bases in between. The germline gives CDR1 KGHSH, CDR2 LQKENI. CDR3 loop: CASSPLWEGAYEQYF. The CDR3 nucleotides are TGTGCCAGCTCACCACTATGGGAAGGGGCCTACGAGCAGTACTTC.

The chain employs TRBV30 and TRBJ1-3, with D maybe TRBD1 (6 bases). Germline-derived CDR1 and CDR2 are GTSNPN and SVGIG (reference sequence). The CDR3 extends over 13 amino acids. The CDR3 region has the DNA TGTGCGGGGGGGCAGGGGTTTCTTCGGACCATATATTTT. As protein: CAGGQGFLRTIYF.

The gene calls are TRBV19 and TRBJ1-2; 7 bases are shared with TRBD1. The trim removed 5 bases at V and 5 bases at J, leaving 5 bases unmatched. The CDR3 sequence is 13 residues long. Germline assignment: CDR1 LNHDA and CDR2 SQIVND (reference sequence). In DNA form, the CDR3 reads TGTGCCAGTAGTCTACAGGGGATGTATGGCTACACCTTC. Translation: CASSLQGMYGYTF.

CDR3 in DNA: TGCAGCGTTGAAGGCGCAGAGACAGGGCTTTACGAGCAGTACTTC. This gives the protein CSVEGAETGLYEQYF. The V call is TRBV29-1, the J call TRBJ2-7; 7 bases agree with TRBD1. From germline, CDR1 is SQVTM and CDR2 ANQGSEA. The V and J ends lost 1 base and 4 bases, in that order; junction bases with no gene match: 10. The CDR3 extends over 15 amino acids.

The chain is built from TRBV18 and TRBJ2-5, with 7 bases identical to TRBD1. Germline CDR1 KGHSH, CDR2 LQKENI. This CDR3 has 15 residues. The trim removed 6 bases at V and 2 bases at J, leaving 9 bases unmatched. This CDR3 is CASSQRQGWQETQYF. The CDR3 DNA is TGTGCCAGCTCCCAAAGACAGGGTTGGCAAGAGACCCAGTACTTC.

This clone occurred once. This CDR3 reads CASSTGLAGDNEQFF. The CDR3 coding sequence is TGCGCCAGCAGCACGGGACTAGCGGGAGACAATGAGCAGTTCTTC. The gene calls are TRBV5-1 and TRBJ2-1; 14 bases are a match to TRBD2. Per the germline V gene, CDR1 is SGHRS and CDR2 is YFSETQ. V lost 4 bases and J lost 5; bases outside the gene matches: 2. There are 15 residues in the CDR3.

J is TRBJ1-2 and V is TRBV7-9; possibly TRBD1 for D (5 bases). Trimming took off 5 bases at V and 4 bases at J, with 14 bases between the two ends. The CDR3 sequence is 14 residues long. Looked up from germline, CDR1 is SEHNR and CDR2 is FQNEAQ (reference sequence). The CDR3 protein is CASSPQGGRYGYTF. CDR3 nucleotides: TGTGCCAGCAGCCCGCAGGGTGGGCGCTATGGCTACACCTTC.

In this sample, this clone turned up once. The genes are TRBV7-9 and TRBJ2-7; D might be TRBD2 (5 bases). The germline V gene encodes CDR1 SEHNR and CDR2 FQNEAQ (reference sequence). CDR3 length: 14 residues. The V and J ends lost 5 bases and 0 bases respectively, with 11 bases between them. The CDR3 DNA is TGTGCCAGCAGCCCCATAGCGCGCTCCTACGAGCAGTACTTC. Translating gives CASSPIARSYEQYF.

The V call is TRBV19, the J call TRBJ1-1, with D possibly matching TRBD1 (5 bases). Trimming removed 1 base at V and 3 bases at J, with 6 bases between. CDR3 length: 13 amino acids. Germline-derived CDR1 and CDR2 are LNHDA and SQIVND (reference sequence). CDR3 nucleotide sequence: TGTGCCAGTAGTATAGGGGGCTACACTGAAGCTTTCTTT. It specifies CASSIGGYTEAFF.

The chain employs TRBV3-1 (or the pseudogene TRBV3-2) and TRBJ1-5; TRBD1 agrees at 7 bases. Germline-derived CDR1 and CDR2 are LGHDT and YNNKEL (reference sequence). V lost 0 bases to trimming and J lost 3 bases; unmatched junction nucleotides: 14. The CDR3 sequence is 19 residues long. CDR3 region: CASSQDPDRAPAPNQPQHF. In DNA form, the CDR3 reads TGTGCCAGCAGCCAAGATCCTGACAGGGCGCCTGCACCCAATCAGCCCCAGCATTTT.

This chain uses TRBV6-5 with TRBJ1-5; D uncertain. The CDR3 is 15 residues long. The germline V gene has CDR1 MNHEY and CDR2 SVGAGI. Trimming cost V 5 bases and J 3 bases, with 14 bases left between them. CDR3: CASSRGGGNNQPQHF. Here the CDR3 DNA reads TGTGCCAGCAGTCGGGGAGGTGGGAACAATCAGCCCCAGCATTTT.

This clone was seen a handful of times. CDR3 amino acids: CASRHTGGVGNQPQHF. The CDR3 nucleotides are TGTGCCAGCAGGCATACAGGGGGCGTCGGCAATCAGCCCCAGCATTTT. The V gene is TRBV5-8, the J gene TRBJ1-5; 9 nucleotides align to TRBD1. From germline, CDR1 is SGHTS and CDR2 YDEGEE. This CDR3 spans 16 amino acids. V trimming: 5 bases; J trimming: 2 bases; junction bases outside the gene matches: 8.

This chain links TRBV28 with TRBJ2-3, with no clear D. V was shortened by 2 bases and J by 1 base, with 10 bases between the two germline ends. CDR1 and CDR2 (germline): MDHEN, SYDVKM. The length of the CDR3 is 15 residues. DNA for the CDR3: TGTGCCAGCAGTTTAATTGACATTGGCACAGATACGCAGTATTTT. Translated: CASSLIDIGTDTQYF.

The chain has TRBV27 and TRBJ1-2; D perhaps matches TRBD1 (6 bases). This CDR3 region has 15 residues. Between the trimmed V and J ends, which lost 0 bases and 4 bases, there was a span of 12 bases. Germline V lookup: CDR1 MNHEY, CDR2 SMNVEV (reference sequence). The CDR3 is CASSLSLGGAYGYTF. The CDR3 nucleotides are TGTGCCAGCAGTTTATCGCTGGGGGGGGCCTATGGCTACACCTTC.

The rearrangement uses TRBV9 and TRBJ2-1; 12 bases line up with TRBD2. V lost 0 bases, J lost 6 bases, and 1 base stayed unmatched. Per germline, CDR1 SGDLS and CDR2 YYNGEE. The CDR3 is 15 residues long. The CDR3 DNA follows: TGTGCCAGCAGCGTAGAACTAGCGGGAGGCAATGAGCAGTTCTTC. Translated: CASSVELAGGNEQFF.

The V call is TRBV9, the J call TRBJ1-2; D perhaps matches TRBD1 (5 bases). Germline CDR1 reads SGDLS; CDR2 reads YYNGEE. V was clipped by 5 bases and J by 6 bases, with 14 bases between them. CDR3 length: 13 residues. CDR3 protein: CASRKDSRNGYTF. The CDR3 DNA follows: TGTGCCAGCAGGAAAGACAGCCGGAATGGCTACACCTTC.

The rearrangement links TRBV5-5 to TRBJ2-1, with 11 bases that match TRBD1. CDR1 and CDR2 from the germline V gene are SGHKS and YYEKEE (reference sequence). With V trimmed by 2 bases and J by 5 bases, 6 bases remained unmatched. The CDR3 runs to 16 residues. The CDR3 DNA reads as TGTGCCAGCAGCTTTGCCGGGACAGGGGGACACAATGAGCAGTTCTTC. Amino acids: CASSFAGTGGHNEQFF.

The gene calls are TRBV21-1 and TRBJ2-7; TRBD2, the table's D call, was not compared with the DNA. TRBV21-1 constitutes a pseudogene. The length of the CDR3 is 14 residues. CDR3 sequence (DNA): TGTGCCAGCATCCAAAGGAGGGGAAACTACGAGCAGTACTTC. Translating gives CASIQRRGNYEQYF.

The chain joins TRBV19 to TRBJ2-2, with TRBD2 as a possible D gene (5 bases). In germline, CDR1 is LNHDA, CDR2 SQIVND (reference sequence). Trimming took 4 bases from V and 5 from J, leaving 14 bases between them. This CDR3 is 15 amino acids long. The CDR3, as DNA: TGTGCCAGTAGTACACCCGGGGTCAGAACCGGGGAGCTGTTTTTT. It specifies CASSTPGVRTGELFF.